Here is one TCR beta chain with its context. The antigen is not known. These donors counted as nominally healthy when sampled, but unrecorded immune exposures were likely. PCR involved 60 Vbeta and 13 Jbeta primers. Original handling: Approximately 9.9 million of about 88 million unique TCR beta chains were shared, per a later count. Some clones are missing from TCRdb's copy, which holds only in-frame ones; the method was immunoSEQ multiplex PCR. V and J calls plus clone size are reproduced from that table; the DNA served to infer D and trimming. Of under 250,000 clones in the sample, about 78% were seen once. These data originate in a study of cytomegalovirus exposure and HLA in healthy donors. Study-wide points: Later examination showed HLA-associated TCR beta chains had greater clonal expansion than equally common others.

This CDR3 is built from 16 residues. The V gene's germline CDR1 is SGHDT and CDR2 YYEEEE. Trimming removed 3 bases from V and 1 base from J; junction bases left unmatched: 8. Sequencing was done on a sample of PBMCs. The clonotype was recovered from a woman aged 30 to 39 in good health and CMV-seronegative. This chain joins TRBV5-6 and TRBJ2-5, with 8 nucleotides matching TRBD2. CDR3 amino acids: CASSSAGAGLQETQYF. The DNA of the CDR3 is TGTGCCAGCAGCTCAGCGGGGGCAGGCCTCCAAGAGACCCAGTACTTC.